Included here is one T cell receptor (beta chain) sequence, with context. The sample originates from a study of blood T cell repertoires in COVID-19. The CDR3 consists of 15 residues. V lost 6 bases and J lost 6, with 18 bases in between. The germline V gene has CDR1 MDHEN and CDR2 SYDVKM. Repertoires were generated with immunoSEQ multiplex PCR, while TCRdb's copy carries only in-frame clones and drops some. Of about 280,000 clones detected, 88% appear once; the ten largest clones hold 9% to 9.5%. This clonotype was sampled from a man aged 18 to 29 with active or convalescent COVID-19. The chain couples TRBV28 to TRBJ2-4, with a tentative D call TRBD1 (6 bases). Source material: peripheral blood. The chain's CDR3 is CASSRIGGFGNIQYF. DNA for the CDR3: TGTGCCAGCAGCCGCATTGGGGGCTTCGGAAACATTCAGTACTTC.